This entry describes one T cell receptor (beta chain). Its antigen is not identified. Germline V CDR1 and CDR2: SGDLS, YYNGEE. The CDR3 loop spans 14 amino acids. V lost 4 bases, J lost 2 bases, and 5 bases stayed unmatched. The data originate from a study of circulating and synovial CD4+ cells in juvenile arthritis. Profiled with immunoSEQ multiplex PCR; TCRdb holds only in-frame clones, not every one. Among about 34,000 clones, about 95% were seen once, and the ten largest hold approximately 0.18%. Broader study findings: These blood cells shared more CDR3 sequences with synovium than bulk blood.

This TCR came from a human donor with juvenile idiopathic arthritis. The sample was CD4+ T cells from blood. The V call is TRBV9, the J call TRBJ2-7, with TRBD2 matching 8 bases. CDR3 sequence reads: CASSPTGGPYEQYF. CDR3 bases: TGTGCCAGCAGCCCCACGGGAGGGCCCTACGAGCAGTACTTC.